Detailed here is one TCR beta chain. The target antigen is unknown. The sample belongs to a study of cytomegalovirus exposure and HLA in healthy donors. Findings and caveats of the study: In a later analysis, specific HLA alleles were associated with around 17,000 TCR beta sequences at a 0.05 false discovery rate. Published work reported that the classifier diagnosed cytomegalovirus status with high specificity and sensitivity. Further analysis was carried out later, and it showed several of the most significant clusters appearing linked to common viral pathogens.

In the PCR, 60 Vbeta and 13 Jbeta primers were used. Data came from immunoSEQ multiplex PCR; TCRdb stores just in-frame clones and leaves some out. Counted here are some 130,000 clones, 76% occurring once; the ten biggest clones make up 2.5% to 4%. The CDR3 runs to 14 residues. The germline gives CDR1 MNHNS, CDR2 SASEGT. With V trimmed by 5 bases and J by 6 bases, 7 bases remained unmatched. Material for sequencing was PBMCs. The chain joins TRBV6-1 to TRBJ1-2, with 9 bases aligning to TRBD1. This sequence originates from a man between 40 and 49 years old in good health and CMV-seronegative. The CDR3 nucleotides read TGTGCCAGCAGTACCGGGACAGGGTCTGATGGCTACACCTTC. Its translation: CASSTGTGSDGYTF.